In this sample, the clone carrying this TCR beta chain turned up a few times. PCR primers comprised 60 Vbeta and 13 Jbeta primers. The table came from immunoSEQ multiplex PCR; TCRdb's copy has only in-frame clones and leaves some out. The top ten clones hold roughly 3.9% of a sample with roughly 120,000 clones, 81% of them seen once. Germline-derived CDR1 and CDR2 are SNHLY and FYNNEI. CDR3 size: 14 residues. Trimming removed 6 bases from V and 8 bases from J; junction bases left unmatched: 8. The sample belongs to a study of cytomegalovirus exposure and HLA in healthy donors. The chain is built from TRBV2 and TRBJ2-1, with TRBD2 identical over 9 bases. This sequence originates from a woman in her 30s in good health and CMV-seronegative. Source material: PBMCs. Here the CDR3 reads CASSSSGNGHEQFF. For the CDR3, the DNA is TGTGCCAGCAGCTCTAGCGGGAACGGTCATGAGCAGTTCTTC. Filled out from reference TRBV2 and TRBJ2-1, the complete variable domain reads EPEVTQTPSHQVTQMGQEVILRCVPISNHLYFYWYRQILGQKVEFLVSFYNNEISEKSEIFDDQFSVERPDGSNFTLKIRSTKLEDSAMYFCASSSSGNGHEQFFGPGTRLTVL.